This entry concerns a single T cell receptor (beta chain). Its target is not known. This sample was included in a study of follicular helper T cells after annual influenza vaccination. Time point here: 2014-2015 season, 7 days after vaccination. Findings of the study overall: Recurrent ICOS+CD38+ cTfh clonotypes included tetramer and AIM influenza-specific ones.

The CDR3 totals 16 residues. Germline lookup yields CDR1 MNHNS and CDR2 SASEGT. Trimming cost V 1 base and J 4 bases; bases outside gene matches: 7. Produced via immunoSEQ multiplex PCR; TCRdb's table is partial and in-frame only. The sample holds roughly 15,000 clones, approximately 84% seen once. The chain joins TRBV6-1 to TRBJ1-1; 9 nucleotides line up with TRBD1. The specimen was CXCR5+ CD38- circulating T follicular helper cells from blood, collected 7 days after influenza vaccination. Subset indicated: circulating Tfh, non-naive CD4+CXCR5+PD-1+ (ICOS+CD38+ or ICOS-CD38-). The receptor comes from an adult who received the influenza vaccine. CDR3 bases: TGTGCCAGCAGTGAAGAGGGGACAGGGTTGATCACTGAAGCTTTCTTT. Translated, it gives CASSEEGTGLITEAFF.